This T cell receptor beta chain is drawn from a study of blood T cell repertoires in COVID-19. About the research overall: PBMCs, B-cell-depleted T cells, or T cells were the source of the cDNA or gDNA that made up the material.

V was shortened by 3 bases and J by 7 bases, with 13 bases between the two germline ends. This CDR3 comprises 13 residues. Germline loops: CDR1 DFQATT, CDR2 SNEGSKA (reference sequence). The data were produced by immunoSEQ multiplex PCR, yet TCRdb's version contains in-frame clones alone and is incomplete. The sample contains more than 55,000 clones, 80% to 90% of which appear only once. Sequenced sample: peripheral blood. The chain links TRBV20-1 to TRBJ2-1; D gene unclear. The TCR sequence derives from a woman aged 80 or over with acute or convalescent COVID-19. CDR3 sequence reads: CSASVVRDNEQFF. The CDR3 DNA sequence: TGCAGTGCTAGTGTGGTCCGAGATAATGAGCAGTTCTTC.